This is a list of T cell receptor beta chains from one sample in a study of immune evolution from preneoplasia to lung adenocarcinoma. The repertoire was sequenced with immunoSEQ multiplex PCR; TCRdb's copy has only in-frame clones and lacks some. The sample lists 9,500 to 15,000 clones; more than 75% were seen once. Sequenced: FFPE tissue from an adenomatous hyperplasia lung lesion. These receptors all stem from a person between 50 and 70 years old with lung adenocarcinoma. Both conserved end residues are part of each CDR3. The D gene is left open where the match is weak. Clone size is stated in some rows and not others, as once, few, many or a class when expanded.

size,J,V,D,length,DNA,CDR3
NA,TRBJ1-5,TRBV7-2,NA,17,TGTGCCAGCAGCTTAGATGGGACCTGGGGGGGCAATCAGCCCCAGCATTTT,CASSLDGTWGGNQPQHF
NA,TRBJ2-2,TRBV7-2,NA,17,TGTGCCAGCAGCGCCTTCGGGGTAGCGCGGAACACCGGGGAGCTGTTTTTT,CASSAFGVARNTGELFF
NA,TRBJ2-1,TRBV7-2,TRBD2,14,TGTGCCAGCAGCTTTAGCGGGAGGGCCGCTGAGCAGTTCTTC,CASSFSGRAAEQFF
NA,TRBJ1-1,TRBV7-9,NA,13,TGTGCCAGCGGAAAACAGCCGAGGGACGGGGGCTTCTTT,CASGKQPRDGGFF
NA,TRBJ2-7,TRBV30,TRBD2,14,TGTGCCTGGAGTGTCTCTAGCGGCGCCTACGAGCAGTACTTC,CAWSVSSGAYEQYF
NA,TRBJ2-7,TRBV11-1,TRBD2,15,TGTGCCAGCAGCTCGGGACTAGCGGGAAATTACGAGCAGTACTTC,CASSSGLAGNYEQYF
NA,TRBJ1-5,TRBV27,NA,12,TGTGCCAGCCCCTTTGTCAATCAGCCCCAGCATTTT,CASPFVNQPQHF
NA,TRBJ2-3,TRBV7-8,TRBD2,17,TGTGCCAGCAGCTTACAGGTCCTAGCGGGAGTCTCAGATACGCAGTATTTT,CASSLQVLAGVSDTQYF
few,TRBJ2-7,TRBV2,NA,12,TGTGCCAGCAGTTTACAGCAGTACGAGCAGTACTTC,CASSLQQYEQYF
NA,TRBJ2-2,TRBV15,TRBD1,15,TGTGCCACCAGCAGAGATACAGGGGGCACCGGGGAGCTGTTTTTT,CATSRDTGGTGELFF
once,TRBJ2-7,TRBV7-6,NA,16,TGTGCCAGCAGCTCTGGCTCCGCAGGGGCCCGTGGCGAGCAGTACTTC,CASSSGSAGARGEQYF
NA,TRBJ2-2,TRBV27,NA,15,TGTGCCAGCAGTTCACTTGGGGGGACGGGCGGGGAGCTGTTTTTT,CASSSLGGTGGELFF
NA,TRBJ2-7,TRBV21-1,NA,19,TGTGCCAGCAGCAAAGATGGGACAGGGGTGGCTAGCGGGCCCTACGAGCAGTACTTC,CASSKDGTGVASGPYEQYF
NA,TRBJ2-3,TRBV14,NA,14,TGTGCCAGCAGCCAAAGGGGGATCCAGGATACGCAGTATTTT,CASSQRGIQDTQYF
NA,TRBJ2-6,TRBV19,NA,15,TGTGCCAGTAGTTTTCAGGGTTCTGGGGCCAACGTCCTGACTTTC,CASSFQGSGANVLTF
NA,TRBJ2-1,TRBV29-1,NA,12,TGCAGCGTTGAATTCAACTACAATGAGCAGTTCTTC,CSVEFNYNEQFF
NA,TRBJ1-2,TRBV11-2,TRBD1,14,TGTGCCAGCAGCTTCGCGACAGGGGGCTATGGCTACACCTTC,CASSFATGGYGYTF
NA,TRBJ1-3,TRBV28,TRBD1,14,TGTGCCAGCAGCCAGGACAGGGCCCGAAACACCATATATTTT,CASSQDRARNTIYF
NA,TRBJ2-7,TRBV6-6,NA,13,TGTGCCAGCAGTTACCAGAAAGCCTACGAGCAGTACTTC,CASSYQKAYEQYF
NA,TRBJ2-1,TRBV19,TRBD2,18,TGTGCCAGTAGTCCCCCCCCCGAGACTAGCGGGAGATGGAATGAGCAGTTCTTC,CASSPPPETSGRWNEQFF
NA,TRBJ1-2,TRBV28,NA,14,TGTGCCAGCAGTTTTAGAGGGCACGTCTATGGCTACACCTTC,CASSFRGHVYGYTF
NA,TRBJ2-1,TRBV6-6,NA,16,TGTGCCAGCATCCCCAAGGGGGGGCGACCCTACAATGAGCAGTTCTTC,CASIPKGGRPYNEQFF
medium-sized,TRBJ1-1,TRBV6-4,NA,14,TGTGCCAGCAGGCGGACAGTGATGAACACTGAAGCTTTCTTT,CASRRTVMNTEAFF
few,TRBJ2-1,TRBV5-1,NA,13,TGCGCCAGCAGCTTGGATTCTATTCTCGAGCAGTTCTTC,CASSLDSILEQFF
NA,TRBJ2-1,TRBV9,TRBD1,15,TGTGCCAGCAGCTCCCGGGACAGACAATACAATGAGCAGTTCTTC,CASSSRDRQYNEQFF
NA,TRBJ2-7,TRBV28,NA,13,TGTGCCAGCAGTGGGAGGGGGCTCGACGAGCAGTACTTC,CASSGRGLDEQYF
NA,TRBJ2-7,TRBV7-2,NA,14,TGTGCCAGCAGCCGAATAGGACCCACCTACGAGCAGTACTTC,CASSRIGPTYEQYF
NA,TRBJ2-7,TRBV20-1,NA,11,TGCAGTGCCCGCAGGGTGGACGAGCAGTACTTC,CSARRVDEQYF
NA,TRBJ1-1,TRBV9,NA,13,TGTGCCAGCAGCGTAAGCGAGCGGGCACAAGCTTTCTTT,CASSVSERAQAFF
NA,TRBJ2-3,TRBV27,NA,15,TGTGCCAGCAGTTACACGGGACTCCCACAAGATACGCAGTATTTT,CASSYTGLPQDTQYF
NA,TRBJ2-5,TRBV28,NA,14,TGTGCCAGCAGTTTACCCTTGGCCGGGGAGACCCAGTACTTC,CASSLPLAGETQYF
NA,TRBJ2-2,TRBV7-3,NA,15,TGTGCCAGCAGCCAAAGCGGAGGCGCAACCGGGGAGCTGTTTTTT,CASSQSGGATGELFF
NA,TRBJ2-7,TRBV12-5,TRBD2,19,TGTGCTAGTGGTTTGGAGCCTAGCGGGAACCCAACATGGGCCTACGAGCAGTACTTC,CASGLEPSGNPTWAYEQYF
NA,TRBJ2-3,TRBV7-3,NA,15,TGTGCCAGCAGCTTCAGGGGACAAAGCACAGATACGCAGTATTTT,CASSFRGQSTDTQYF
NA,TRBJ2-2,TRBV18,TRBD2,17,TGTGCCAGCTCACCGCGTAGCGGGAACGCGAACACCGGGGAGCTGTTTTTT,CASSPRSGNANTGELFF
NA,TRBJ2-1,TRBV6-6,TRBD2,14,TGTGCCAGCAGATCTGGACTAGCGGGAGGTGAGCAGTTCTTC,CASRSGLAGGEQFF
NA,TRBJ2-3,TRBV4-1,NA,14,TGCGCCAGCAGCCAGATCAGGGGTACAGATACGCAGTATTTT,CASSQIRGTDTQYF
NA,TRBJ2-6,TRBV27,NA,16,TGTGCCAGCAGATCTACAGGGTTCGCTGGGGCCAACGTCCTGACTTTC,CASRSTGFAGANVLTF
NA,TRBJ1-1,TRBV2,NA,17,TGTGCCAGCAGTGGAAGGGGTCCCAATATTATGAACACTGAAGCTTTCTTT,CASSGRGPNIMNTEAFF